This T cell receptor beta chain originates from a study of blood T cell repertoires in COVID-19. Per the study methods: Quantification of nucleated cells was approximated via reference gene primer amplification. Assay: immunoSEQ multiplex PCR; the TCRdb copy retains only in-frame clones and omits some. V, J and clone size were drawn from that table, and D and trimming were deduced from the DNA. The sample has 310,000 or so clones; just over 85% are singletons. There are 14 residues in the CDR3. The germline CDR1 and CDR2 sequences are LNHDA and SQIVND (reference sequence). Trimming took 9 bases from V and 0 from J, leaving 9 bases between them.

The chain links TRBV19 to TRBJ1-6; D is perhaps TRBD1 (5 bases). The source material was PBMCs or T cells enriched from blood (not recorded which). This TCR was sampled from a woman between 18 and 30 years old who had recovered from COVID-19. In DNA form, the CDR3 reads TGTGCCAGCGACAGTAGCTCCTATAATTCACCCCTCCACTTT. The encoded protein is CASDSSSYNSPLHF.